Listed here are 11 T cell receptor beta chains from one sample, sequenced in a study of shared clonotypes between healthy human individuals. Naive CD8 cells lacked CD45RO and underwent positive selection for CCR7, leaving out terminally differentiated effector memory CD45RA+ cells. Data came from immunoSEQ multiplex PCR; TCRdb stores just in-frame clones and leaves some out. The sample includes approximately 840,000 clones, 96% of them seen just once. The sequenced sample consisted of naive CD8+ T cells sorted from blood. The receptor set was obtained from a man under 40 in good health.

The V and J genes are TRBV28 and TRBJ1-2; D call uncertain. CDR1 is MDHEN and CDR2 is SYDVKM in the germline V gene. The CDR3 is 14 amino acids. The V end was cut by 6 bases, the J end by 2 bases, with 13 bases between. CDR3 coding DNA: TGTGCCAGCAGCCTCGGACTGAAAAACTATGGCTACACCTTC. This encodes CASSLGLKNYGYTF.

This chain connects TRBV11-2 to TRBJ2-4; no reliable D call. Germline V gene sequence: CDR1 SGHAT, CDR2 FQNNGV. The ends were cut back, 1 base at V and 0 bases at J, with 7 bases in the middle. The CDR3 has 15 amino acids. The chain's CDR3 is CASSLGFSAKNIQYF. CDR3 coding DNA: TGTGCCAGCAGCTTAGGTTTCTCAGCCAAAAACATTCAGTACTTC.

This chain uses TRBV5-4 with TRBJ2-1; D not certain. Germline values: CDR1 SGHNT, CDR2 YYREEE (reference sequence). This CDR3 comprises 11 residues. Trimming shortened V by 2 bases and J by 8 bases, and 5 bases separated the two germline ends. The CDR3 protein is CASSLRDEQFF. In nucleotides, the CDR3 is TGTGCCAGCAGCTTACGGGATGAGCAGTTCTTC.

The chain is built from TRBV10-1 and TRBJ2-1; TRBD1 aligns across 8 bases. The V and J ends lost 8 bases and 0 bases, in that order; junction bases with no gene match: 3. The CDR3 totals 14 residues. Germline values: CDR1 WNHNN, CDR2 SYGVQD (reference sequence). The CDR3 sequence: CASRGQGSYNEQFF. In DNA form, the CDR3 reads TGCGCCAGCCGAGGACAGGGCTCCTACAATGAGCAGTTCTTC.

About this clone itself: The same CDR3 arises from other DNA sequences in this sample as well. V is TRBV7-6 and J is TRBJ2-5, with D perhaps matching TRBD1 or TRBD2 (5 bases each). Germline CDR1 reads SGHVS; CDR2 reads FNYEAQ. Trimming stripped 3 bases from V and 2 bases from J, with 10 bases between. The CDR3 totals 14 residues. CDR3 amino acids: CASSFLGRQETQYF. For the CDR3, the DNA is TGTGCCAGCAGCTTTTTGGGACGACAAGAGACCCAGTACTTC.

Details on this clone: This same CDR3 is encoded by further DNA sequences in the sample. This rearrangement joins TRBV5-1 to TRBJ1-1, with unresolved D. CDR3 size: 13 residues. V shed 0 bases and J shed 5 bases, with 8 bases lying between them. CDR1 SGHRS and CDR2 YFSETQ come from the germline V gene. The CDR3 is CASSLDSHTEAFF. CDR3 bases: TGCGCCAGCAGCTTGGACTCCCATACTGAAGCTTTCTTT. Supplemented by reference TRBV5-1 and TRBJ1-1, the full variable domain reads KAGVTQTPRYLIKTRGQQVTLSCSPISGHRSVSWYQQTPGQGLQFLFEYFSETQRNKGNFPGRFSGRQFSNSRSEMNVSTLELGDSALYLCASSLDSHTEAFFGQGTRLTVV.

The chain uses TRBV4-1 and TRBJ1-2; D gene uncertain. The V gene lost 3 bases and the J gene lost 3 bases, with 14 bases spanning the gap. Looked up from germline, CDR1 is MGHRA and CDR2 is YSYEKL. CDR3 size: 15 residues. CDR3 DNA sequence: TGCGCCAGCAGCCACCCGGGCCTTGGAGACTATGGCTACACCTTC. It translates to CASSHPGLGDYGYTF.

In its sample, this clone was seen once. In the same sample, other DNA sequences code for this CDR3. CDR3 protein: CASSYSGGVSSYEQYF. Here the CDR3 DNA reads TGTGCCAGCAGTTACTCTGGGGGCGTAAGCTCCTACGAGCAGTACTTC. This rearrangement joins TRBV6-6 to TRBJ2-7; possible D gene TRBD1, 6 bases. Germline CDR1 reads MNHNY; CDR2 reads SVGAGI (reference sequence). Trimming cost V 0 bases and J 0 bases, with 12 bases left between them. CDR3 length: 16 residues.

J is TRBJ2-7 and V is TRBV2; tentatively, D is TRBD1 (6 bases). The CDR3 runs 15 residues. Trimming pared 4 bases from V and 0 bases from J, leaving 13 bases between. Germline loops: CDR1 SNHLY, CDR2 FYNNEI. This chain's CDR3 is CASSGWDTNSYEQYF. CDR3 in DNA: TGTGCCAGCAGTGGATGGGACACAAACTCCTACGAGCAGTACTTC.

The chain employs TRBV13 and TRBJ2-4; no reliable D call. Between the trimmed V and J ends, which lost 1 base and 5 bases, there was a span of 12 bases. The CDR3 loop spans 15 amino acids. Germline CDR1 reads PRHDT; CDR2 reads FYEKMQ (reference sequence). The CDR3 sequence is CASSLEVGGENIQYF. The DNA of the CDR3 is TGTGCCAGCAGCTTAGAAGTGGGTGGAGAAAACATTCAGTACTTC.

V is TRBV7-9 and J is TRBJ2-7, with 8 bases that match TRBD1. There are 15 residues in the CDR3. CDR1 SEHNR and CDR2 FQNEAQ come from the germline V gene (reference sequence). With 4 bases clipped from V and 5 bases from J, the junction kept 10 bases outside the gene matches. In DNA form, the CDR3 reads TGTGCCAGCAGCTACCGGACAGGGATACTCCACGAGCAGTACTTC. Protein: CASSYRTGILHEQYF.